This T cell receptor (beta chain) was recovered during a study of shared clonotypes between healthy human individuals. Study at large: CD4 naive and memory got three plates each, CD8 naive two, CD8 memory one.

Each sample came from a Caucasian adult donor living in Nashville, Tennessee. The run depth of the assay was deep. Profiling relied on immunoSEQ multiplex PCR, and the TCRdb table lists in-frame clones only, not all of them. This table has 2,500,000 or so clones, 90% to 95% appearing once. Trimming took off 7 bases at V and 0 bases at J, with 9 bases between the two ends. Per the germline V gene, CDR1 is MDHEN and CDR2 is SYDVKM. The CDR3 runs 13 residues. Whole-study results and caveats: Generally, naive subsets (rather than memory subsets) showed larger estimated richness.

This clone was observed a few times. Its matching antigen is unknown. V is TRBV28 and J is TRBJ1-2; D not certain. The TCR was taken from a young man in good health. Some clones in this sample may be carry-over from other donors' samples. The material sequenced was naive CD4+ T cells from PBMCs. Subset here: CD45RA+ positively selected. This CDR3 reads CASTLVANYGYTF. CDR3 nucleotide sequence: TGTGCCAGCACCTTGGTAGCTAACTATGGCTACACCTTC.